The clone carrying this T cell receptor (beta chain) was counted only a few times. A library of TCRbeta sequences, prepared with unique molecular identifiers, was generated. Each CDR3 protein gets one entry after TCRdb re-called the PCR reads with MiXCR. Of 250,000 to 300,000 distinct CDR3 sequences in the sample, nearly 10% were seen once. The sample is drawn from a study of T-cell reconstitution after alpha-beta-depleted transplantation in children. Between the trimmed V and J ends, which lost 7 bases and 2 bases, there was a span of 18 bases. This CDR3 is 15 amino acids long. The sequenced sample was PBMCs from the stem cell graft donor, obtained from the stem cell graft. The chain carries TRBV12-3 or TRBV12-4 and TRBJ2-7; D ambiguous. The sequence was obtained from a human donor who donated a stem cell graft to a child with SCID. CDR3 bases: TGTGCCAGCACCCTCTCAGCAGCATCAGCCTACGAGCAGTACTTC. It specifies CASTLSAASAYEQYF.